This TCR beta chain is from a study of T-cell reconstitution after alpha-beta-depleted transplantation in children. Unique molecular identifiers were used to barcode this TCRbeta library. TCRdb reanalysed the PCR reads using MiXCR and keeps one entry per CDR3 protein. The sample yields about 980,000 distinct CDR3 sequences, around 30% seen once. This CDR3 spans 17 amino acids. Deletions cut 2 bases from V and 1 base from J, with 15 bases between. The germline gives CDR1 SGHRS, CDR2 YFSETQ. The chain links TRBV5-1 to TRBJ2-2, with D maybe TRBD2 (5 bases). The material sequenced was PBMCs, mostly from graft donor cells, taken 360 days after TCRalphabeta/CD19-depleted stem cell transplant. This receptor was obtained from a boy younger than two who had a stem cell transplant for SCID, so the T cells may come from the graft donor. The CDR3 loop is CASSFLANPKNTGELFF. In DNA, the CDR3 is TGCGCCAGCAGCTTCTTAGCGAACCCAAAGAACACCGGGGAGCTGTTTTTT.